Listed below are T cell receptor beta chains from one sample, sequenced in a study of CD8 T cells in Susac syndrome. TCRdb ran MiXCR on the immunoSEQ multiplex PCR reads and lists one entry per CDR3 protein. The sample shows about 300,000 distinct CDR3 sequences, approximately 91% of them seen only once. The specimen was CD8+ T cells from PBMCs. These receptors all come from a human donor with multiple sclerosis. CDR3s include the opening cysteine and the closing phenylalanine or tryptophan. The order of the fields is D gene, V gene, clone size, J gene, CDR3 protein, CDR3 DNA. D genes are given only for firm matches. The size entry is marked missing in some rows and otherwise reads once, few, many or a size class.

TRBD1	TRBV5-1	NA	TRBJ2-3	CASRGDSTDTQYF	TGCGCCAGCAGAGGGGACAGTACAGATACGCAGTATTTT
TRBD1	TRBV5-1	NA	TRBJ2-7	CASSFRQGDYEQYF	TGCGCCAGCAGCTTCCGACAGGGGGACTACGAGCAGTACTTC
NA	TRBV19	NA	TRBJ2-5	CASSYPGQETQYF	TGTGCCAGTAGTTATCCGGGCCAAGAGACCCAGTACTTC
TRBD2	TRBV27	NA	TRBJ2-1	CASRPWGLAGTPYNEQFF	TGTGCCAGCAGACCGTGGGGTCTAGCGGGAACACCCTACAATGAGCAGTTCTTC
NA	TRBV6-1	NA	TRBJ2-7	CASSGDSRSVVYEQYF	TGTGCCAGCAGCGGGGATTCGCGGTCGGTGGTATACGAGCAGTACTTC
TRBD2	TRBV27	NA	TRBJ2-1	CASSSISGRTYNEQFF	TGTGCCAGCAGTTCCATTAGCGGGAGGACCTACAATGAGCAGTTCTTC
NA	TRBV7-2	NA	TRBJ1-1	CASSLGPGAEAFF	TGTGCCAGCAGCTTGGGCCCTGGGGCCGAAGCTTTCTTT
NA	TRBV12-3/TRBV12-4	NA	TRBJ2-1	CASSLWGASYNEQFF	TGTGCCAGCAGTTTGTGGGGGGCCTCCTACAATGAGCAGTTCTTC
NA	TRBV9	once	TRBJ1-6	CASSVDGSPLHF	TGTGCCAGCAGCGTAGACGGATCACCCCTCCACTTT
NA	TRBV5-1	NA	TRBJ2-7	CASSNPDRISYEQYF	TGCGCCAGCAGTAACCCGGACAGAATATCCTACGAGCAGTACTTC
NA	TRBV7-6	NA	TRBJ2-1	CASSAPYKSSYNEQFF	TGTGCCAGCAGCGCACCATATAAGAGCTCCTACAATGAGCAGTTCTTC
NA	TRBV6-6	NA	TRBJ2-7	CASSYSNGAYEQYF	TGTGCCAGCAGTTACTCGAATGGGGCCTACGAGCAGTACTTC
TRBD1	TRBV27	NA	TRBJ1-5	CASSNRGGNQPQHF	TGTGCCAGCAGTAACAGGGGCGGCAATCAGCCCCAGCATTTT
TRBD2	TRBV20-1	NA	TRBJ2-3	CSARDPTGLAGLTQYF	TGCAGTGCTAGAGATCCCACCGGACTAGCGGGGTTAACGCAGTATTTT
TRBD2	TRBV12-3/TRBV12-4	NA	TRBJ2-2	CASRTTSAGELFF	TGTGCCAGCAGAACGACTAGCGCCGGGGAGCTGTTTTTT
TRBD1	TRBV30	once	TRBJ2-1	CAWSSTGGHEQFF	TGTGCCTGGAGTTCGACAGGGGGCCATGAGCAGTTCTTC
NA	TRBV3-1	NA	TRBJ2-7	CASRGEVYEQYF	TGTGCCAGCAGGGGGGAAGTCTACGAGCAGTACTTC
TRBD1	TRBV6-1	NA	TRBJ1-2	CASSPMGQGASGYTF	TGTGCCAGCAGCCCAATGGGACAGGGGGCCTCTGGCTACACCTTC
TRBD2	TRBV13	NA	TRBJ2-1	CASSEDWSGRAGNEQFF	TGTGCCAGCAGTGAAGATTGGAGCGGGAGGGCCGGGAATGAGCAGTTCTTC
NA	TRBV7-9	NA	TRBJ2-3	CASPALVGSTDTQYF	TGTGCCAGCCCAGCTCTGGTCGGGAGCACAGATACGCAGTATTTT
TRBD2	TRBV28	NA	TRBJ2-1	CASSLTTSGRGGEQFF	TGTGCCAGCAGTTTAACGACTAGCGGGAGGGGTGGTGAGCAGTTCTTC
NA	TRBV7-2	NA	TRBJ2-5	CASSSSTGVPGQTQYF	TGTGCCAGCAGCTCCTCTACTGGGGTGCCAGGCCAGACCCAGTACTTC
TRBD1	TRBV15	NA	TRBJ1-2	CATSGGGQASDGYTF	TGTGCCACCAGCGGAGGGGGACAGGCCTCTGATGGCTACACCTTC
TRBD2	TRBV28	NA	TRBJ2-1	CASRPLAGGGGEQFF	TGTGCCAGCAGGCCCCTAGCGGGAGGTGGTGGTGAGCAGTTCTTC
TRBD2	TRBV27	NA	TRBJ2-3	CASSLIGGRGSDTQYF	TGTGCCAGCAGTTTAATCGGCGGGAGAGGCTCAGATACGCAGTATTTT
NA	TRBV30	NA	TRBJ1-1	CAWSFQPSTEAFF	TGTGCCTGGAGTTTTCAGCCGAGCACTGAAGCTTTCTTT
TRBD2	TRBV3-1	NA	TRBJ2-3	CASSQEVQREGRADTQYF	TGTGCCAGCAGCCAAGAAGTCCAGCGGGAGGGCCGTGCAGATACGCAGTATTTT
NA	TRBV9	NA	TRBJ2-1	CASSGGPTNEQFF	TGTGCCAGCAGCGGAGGACCAACAAATGAGCAGTTCTTC
TRBD2	TRBV12-3/TRBV12-4	NA	TRBJ2-3	CASSPLAGGIDTQYF	TGTGCCAGCAGTCCATTAGCGGGGGGGATAGATACGCAGTATTTT
TRBD2	TRBV20-1	NA	TRBJ2-3	CSARQAGENTDTQYF	TGCAGTGCTAGGCAAGCGGGGGAAAACACAGATACGCAGTATTTT
TRBD1	TRBV18	NA	TRBJ1-1	CASSPPTGFTEAFF	TGTGCCAGCTCACCACCGACAGGGTTCACTGAAGCTTTCTTT
TRBD2	TRBV28	NA	TRBJ2-1	CASSLGLAGSGLEQFF	TGTGCCAGCAGTTTGGGGTTAGCGGGATCCGGGCTTGAGCAGTTCTTC
NA	TRBV12-3/TRBV12-4	NA	TRBJ1-2	CASILGSPGGYTF	NA
TRBD1	TRBV7-7	NA	TRBJ2-5	CASSPGTGVKETQYF	TGTGCTAGCAGCCCCGGGACAGGGGTAAAAGAGACCCAGTACTTC
TRBD2	TRBV29-1	NA	TRBJ2-7	CSVKDGRSYEQYF	TGCAGCGTCAAAGACGGGAGGTCCTACGAGCAGTACTTC
NA	TRBV7-7	few	TRBJ2-5	CASSGPYQETQYF	TGTGCTAGCAGTGGGCCCTACCAAGAGACCCAGTACTTC
NA	TRBV5-4	NA	TRBJ2-5	CASSRGTGGETQYF	TGTGCCAGCAGCCGGGGGACTGGGGGAGAGACCCAGTACTTC
TRBD2	TRBV7-9	once	TRBJ2-7	CASSLASGGNYEQYF	TGTGCCAGCAGCTTAGCGTCGGGGGGAAACTACGAGCAGTACTTC
TRBD1	TRBV27	NA	TRBJ1-2	CASSLGQGIEGYTF	TGTGCCAGCAGTCTGGGACAGGGGATCGAGGGCTACACCTTC
NA	TRBV24-1	NA	TRBJ2-7	CATSDSQGWWQYF	TGTGCCACCAGTGACTCACAGGGATGGTGGCAGTACTTC
NA	TRBV7-9	NA	TRBJ2-7	CASGGISYEQYF	TGTGCCAGCGGGGGGATTTCCTACGAGCAGTACTTC
NA	TRBV5-6	NA	TRBJ2-2	CASSGTNTNTGELFF	TGTGCCAGCAGCGGGACAAATACGAACACCGGGGAGCTGTTTTTT
TRBD2	TRBV20-1	NA	TRBJ2-5	CSARGVGLRYQETQYF	TGCAGTGCTAGAGGTGTGGGACTAAGGTACCAAGAGACCCAGTACTTC
TRBD2	TRBV6-1	NA	TRBJ2-2	CASSTEPRTSDTGELFF	TGTGCCAGCAGTACGGAGCCCCGGACTAGCGATACCGGGGAGCTGTTTTTT
NA	TRBV4-2	NA	TRBJ2-7	CASRQTTSYEQYF	TGTGCCAGCAGACAAACCACTTCCTACGAGCAGTACTTC
TRBD2	TRBV7-8	NA	TRBJ2-1	CASSFLAGGLDEQFF	TGTGCCAGCAGCTTCTTAGCGGGGGGGCTCGATGAGCAGTTCTTC
NA	TRBV25-1	NA	TRBJ2-1	CASLAQGNEQFF	TGTGCCAGCTTGGCCCAGGGCAACGAGCAGTTCTTC
TRBD2	TRBV5-6	NA	TRBJ2-7	CASSLQSGGEQYF	TGTGCCAGCAGTTTACAAAGCGGGGGGGAGCAGTACTTC
NA	TRBV20-1	NA	TRBJ2-5	CSAGDREGETQYF	TGCAGTGCTGGAGACAGGGAGGGAGAGACCCAGTACTTC
NA	TRBV11-1	NA	TRBJ2-1	CASSTRQTPLEQFF	TGTGCCAGCAGCACCCGCCAGACCCCCCTTGAGCAGTTCTTC
TRBD1	TRBV9	NA	TRBJ1-2	CASSASWDSPYGYTF	TGTGCCAGCAGCGCCTCGTGGGACAGCCCCTATGGCTACACCTTC